This T cell receptor beta chain was captured in a study of shared clonotypes between healthy human individuals. The deep-level immunoSEQ assay was used. The table came from immunoSEQ multiplex PCR; TCRdb's copy has only in-frame clones and leaves some out. The data show about 1 million clones, about 74% seen once. Study-wide results and caveats: Estimated richness values were generally larger in naive subsets than in memory subsets. Generation probability values for non-shared clonotypes were lower than those for clonotypes shared by all four donors. Sampling covered blood only; tissue repertoires likely differ.

V gave up 1 base and J gave up 6 bases; unmatched junction bases: 7. Germline values: CDR1 SGHRS, CDR2 YFSETQ. This CDR3 comprises 15 residues. Details on this clone: Its cognate antigen is unknown.

The chain joins TRBV5-1 to TRBJ1-5, with 7 positions matching TRBD1. The sequence was collected from a man in his late teens or twenties in good health. Sequencing was done on a sample of memory CD4+ T cells sorted from blood. Subset given: CD45RA-negative fraction. For the CDR3, the DNA is TGCGCCAGCAGCTTGATAGGGGGCGAGGGTCAGCCCCAGCATTTT. Translating gives CASSLIGGEGQPQHF. Using reference TRBV5-1 and TRBJ1-5 for the parts outside the CDR3, the full variable domain is KAGVTQTPRYLIKTRGQQVTLSCSPISGHRSVSWYQQTPGQGLQFLFEYFSETQRNKGNFPGRFSGRQFSNSRSEMNVSTLELGDSALYLCASSLIGGEGQPQHFGDGTRLSIL.